What follows describes a single TCR beta chain. No antigen is known for it. Per-base quality was not reported, and no clone a single base away is much larger than it. Collaborating institutions collected whole blood in K2EDTA tubes following their own protocols. For TCRbeta analysis, collaborators shipped samples in one of three forms: frozen whole blood, isolated PBMCs, or DNA extracted from either of those sample types. This entry is derived from a study of blood T cell repertoires in COVID-19 (dated by TCRdb to between 2020 and 2021). Regarding the study in general: The collaborator samples originated in the United States, Italy and Spain and spanned the acute and convalescent phases of COVID-19. Sample metadata almost always included a de-identified subject ID, COVID-19 status, age in years and sex. The repertoires were released in a freely available public database meant as a resource for research on the immune response to SARS-CoV-2. The dataset comprised deeply sampled blood TCRbeta repertoires from subjects exposed to, actively infected with, or recovered from COVID-19. The material from the prospective study consisted of cDNA or gDNA derived from T cells, B-cell-depleted T cells, or PBMCs. Where available, HLA class I and class II types were taken from metadata supplied by the sample provider and were not determined by assay-based typing. The samples were drawn from two sources: the first 160 participants of the ongoing ImmuneRACE study, and 950 to 1,500 subjects contributed by 6 global collaborators. Beyond this particular receptor, the publication reports: The quantity of clinical and demographic metadata differed by source and by participant and was supplied without curation.

TCRbeta CDR3 regions were amplified from genomic DNA by means of the immunoSEQ Assay, a bias-controlled multiplex PCR. For the original study's pipeline: Within the assay, amplification of reference gene primers was used to estimate how many nucleated cells each sample contained. To quantify the absolute abundance of each unique TCRbeta CDR3 rearrangement, sequence reads were collapsed and filtered. For each sample, productive Simpson clonality was calculated as the square root of Simpson's diversity index across productive rearrangements. Here the immuneACCESS table is served through TCRdb, limited to in-frame sequences with V and J called. Missing clones are a known gap in these copies; in checked studies unresolved V genes cover under half, and the rest lacks a known reason. V and J calls and clone size are given by that table; D and trimming were obtained from the DNA. This sample lists over 85,000 clones; around 73% were detected once. Around 9.6% of the sample belongs to the ten largest clones.

The CDR1 and CDR2 encoded by the germline V gene are SNHLY and FYNNEI. Inclusive of the bounding cysteine and phenylalanine, the CDR3 is 17 residues long. Of all the DNA, just the CDR3 is kept, 51 bases in frame from base 1. Trimmed from V: 4 bases; trimmed from J: 0 bases; junction bases lacking a gene match: 11. The clonotype originates from a man aged 60-69 years with active or convalescent COVID-19. The sequenced material came from peripheral blood. The chain was built from TRBV2 and TRBJ2-7; 8 bases in between match TRBD1. The nucleotide sequence is given as TGTGCCAGCAGTGGACAGGGGAGTACCCTTAGCTCCTACGAGCAGTACTTC. Its product reads: CASSGQGSTLSSYEQYF.